The 23 T cell receptor beta chains in this list originate from one sample, sequenced in a study of blood T cell repertoires in COVID-19. The repertoire was sequenced with immunoSEQ multiplex PCR; TCRdb's copy has only in-frame clones and lacks some. This sample has 200,000 to 250,000 clones, with roughly 86% found just once. Sequences were obtained from PBMCs or T cells enriched from blood (not recorded which). The receptors here all came from a woman younger than 45 with acute COVID-19.

This clone has a single count. The chain uses TRBV27 and TRBJ1-3; maybe TRBD1 (5 bases). Germline values: CDR1 MNHEY, CDR2 SMNVEV (reference sequence). This CDR3 is 13 amino acids long. V lost 4 bases and J 2 bases, leaving 6 bases between the germline ends. DNA of the CDR3: TGTGCCAGCAGTTCAGGGACTGGAAACACCATATATTTT. Encoded protein: CASSSGTGNTIYF.

The rearrangement links TRBV19 to TRBJ2-7, with TRBD1 identical over 10 bases. CDR3 length equals 15 residues. V lost 5 bases, J lost 3 bases, and 7 bases stayed unmatched. CDR1 and CDR2 (germline): LNHDA, SQIVND (reference sequence). The CDR3 region has the DNA TGTGCCAGTAGTCCCGGGACAGGGGAATTCTACGAGCAGTACTTC. Residues: CASSPGTGEFYEQYF.

The chain carries TRBV2 and TRBJ1-1; D gene unclear. The CDR3 totals 16 residues. The V and J ends lost 2 bases and 0 bases respectively, with 13 bases between them. The germline V gene has CDR1 SNHLY and CDR2 FYNNEI. The CDR3 DNA follows: TGTGCCAGCAGTGAACGGGAAGCTCCAATGAACACTGAAGCTTTCTTT. Protein: CASSEREAPMNTEAFF.

The rearrangement uses TRBV18 and TRBJ2-1; 9 nucleotides agree with TRBD1. This CDR3 spans 20 amino acids. The germline V gene encodes CDR1 KGHSH and CDR2 LQKENI. The J segment lost 7 bases and the V segment lost 3 bases, leaving 22 bases of the junction unmatched. The CDR3 region is CASSPNGPGRQGELPNEQFF. Written as DNA, the CDR3 is TGTGCCAGCTCACCCAATGGTCCGGGGAGACAGGGGGAGCTACCGAATGAGCAGTTCTTC.

This CDR3 is CASRGAEQYF. CDR3 DNA sequence: TGTGCCAGCAGGGGGGCCGAGCAGTACTTC. The chain is built from TRBV6-8 and TRBJ2-7, with D maybe TRBD1 (6 bases). The CDR3 has 10 amino acids. Germline V CDR1 and CDR2: MNHGY, SAAAGT. The germline V and J ends were trimmed by 6 bases and 6 bases, with 6 bases remaining between them.

V is TRBV7-9 and J is TRBJ2-1; 10 nucleotides line up with TRBD1. Germline assignment: CDR1 SEHNR and CDR2 FQNEAQ (reference sequence). The CDR3 consists of 14 residues. V dropped 6 bases and J dropped 3; count of bases not matched to a gene: 2. CDR3 in DNA: TGTGCCAGCAGGACAGGGGGCAGCTACAATGAGCAGTTCTTC. Its translation is CASRTGGSYNEQFF.

The chain combines TRBV3-1 (or the pseudogene TRBV3-2) with TRBJ2-5; D remains unclear. Germline V gene data show CDR1 as LGHDT and CDR2 as YNNKEL (reference sequence). The ends were cut back, 3 bases at V and 5 bases at J, with 10 bases in the middle. The CDR3 is 13 amino acids. The CDR3 protein is CASSQAFGETQYF. In DNA, the CDR3 is TGTGCCAGCAGCCAGGCTTTTGGCGAGACCCAGTACTTC.

The V and J genes are TRBV6-4 and TRBJ1-2; a possible D gene is TRBD1 (6 bases). The germline gives CDR1 MRHNA, CDR2 SNTAGT. Between the trimmed V and J ends, which lost 0 bases and 5 bases, there was a span of 13 bases. The CDR3 spans 15 residues. This CDR3 is CASSDSNRGQYGYTF. The DNA for the CDR3 is TGTGCCAGCAGTGACTCGAATAGAGGACAGTATGGCTACACCTTC.

Of note for this clone: This sample also contains other DNA sequences that code for the same CDR3. The V and J genes are TRBV3-1 (or the pseudogene TRBV3-2) and TRBJ1-5; D is unclear. Germline-derived CDR1 and CDR2 are LGHDT and YNNKEL (reference sequence). The CDR3 loop spans 12 amino acids. V was clipped by 1 base and J by 6 bases, with 4 bases between them. The CDR3 loop reads CASSQGSQPQHF. The CDR3 region has the DNA TGTGCCAGCAGCCAAGGCAGTCAGCCCCAGCATTTT.

This clone was found once. CDR3 loop: CASILFLDNYGYTF. CDR3 nucleotide sequence: TGTGCCAGCATCTTATTCTTAGATAACTATGGCTACACCTTC. The V call is TRBV6-5, the J call TRBJ1-2; no definite D call. V was trimmed by 7 bases and J by 1 base, leaving 13 bases between them. Germline V gives CDR1 MNHEY, CDR2 SVGAGI. The length of the CDR3 is 14 residues.

V and J are TRBV3-1 (or the pseudogene TRBV3-2) and TRBJ1-2; no firm D call. Trimming took 0 bases from V and 1 from J, leaving 9 bases between them. The CDR3 is 15 amino acids. Germline CDR1 is LGHDT and CDR2 is YNNKEL (reference sequence). The DNA of the CDR3 is TGTGCCAGCAGCCAAGATCTTACATATAACTATGGCTACACCTTC. Its translation: CASSQDLTYNYGYTF.

The gene calls are TRBV19 and TRBJ1-2; D might be TRBD1 (6 bases). Between the trimmed V and J ends, which lost 5 bases and 7 bases, there was a span of 11 bases. Germline V gives CDR1 LNHDA, CDR2 SQIVND (reference sequence). This CDR3 is built from 12 residues. CDR3 sequence: CASSLTGTGYTF. In DNA, the CDR3 is TGTGCCAGTAGTCTTACAGGGACTGGCTACACCTTC.

V gene TRBV9 combines with J gene TRBJ1-5, with D unresolved. Germline loops: CDR1 SGDLS, CDR2 YYNGEE. Trimming cost V 3 bases and J 0 bases, with 7 bases left between them. CDR3 length equals 14 residues. The CDR3 sequence is CASSGAYSNQPQHF. In nucleotides, the CDR3 is TGTGCCAGCAGCGGGGCCTATAGCAATCAGCCCCAGCATTTT. Looking up the rest from reference TRBV9 and TRBJ1-5 gives the full variable domain: DSGVTQTPKHLITATGQRVTLRCSPRSGDLSVYWYQQSLDQGLQFLIQYYNGEERAKGNILERFSAQQFPDLHSELNLSSLELGDSALYFCASSGAYSNQPQHFGDGTRLSIL.

The rearrangement joins TRBV4-2 to TRBJ2-2, with a weak D call TRBD2 (5 bases). Looked up from germline, CDR1 is LGHNA and CDR2 is YNFKEQ. The CDR3 spans 15 residues. Trimming cost V 0 bases and J 6 bases, with 11 bases left between them. The CDR3 sequence is CASSQEEEGPGELFF. Written as DNA, the CDR3 is TGTGCCAGCAGCCAAGAAGAAGAGGGTCCCGGGGAGCTGTTTTTT.

This clone was observed a single time. This chain joins TRBV3-1 (or the pseudogene TRBV3-2) and TRBJ2-7, with TRBD2 matching over 13 bases. V dropped 8 bases and J dropped 3; count of bases not matched to a gene: 4. Germline CDR1 and CDR2: LGHDT and YNNKEL (reference sequence). The CDR3 contains 14 residues. CDR3 region: CASSTSGGDYEQYF. The CDR3 DNA sequence: TGTGCCAGCTCAACTAGCGGGGGGGACTACGAGCAGTACTTC.

The sample holds a few counts of this clone. The rearrangement joins TRBV14 to TRBJ1-2; 9 bases map to TRBD1. J gave up 6 bases and V 4 bases, and 3 bases lay outside the gene matches. Per the germline V gene, CDR1 is SGHDN and CDR2 is FVKESK. The CDR3 has 13 residues. The CDR3 region is CASSPRTGDGYTF. CDR3 in DNA: TGTGCCAGCAGCCCGAGGACAGGGGATGGCTACACCTTC.

The gene calls are TRBV11-2 and TRBJ1-2; D is unclear. CDR1 and CDR2 (germline): SGHAT, FQNNGV. The CDR3 extends over 17 amino acids. V was shortened by 0 bases and J by 6 bases, with 20 bases between the two germline ends. This CDR3 is CASSLDLGTAASDGYTF. DNA for the CDR3: TGTGCCAGCAGCTTAGATCTCGGTACCGCGGCATCCGATGGCTACACCTTC.

The chain couples TRBV4-1 to TRBJ1-1, with a possible D match to TRBD1 (5 bases). CDR1 is MGHRA and CDR2 is YSYEKL in the germline V gene. The V gene lost 3 bases and the J gene lost 5 bases, with 16 bases spanning the gap. This CDR3 is built from 15 residues. Here the CDR3 DNA reads TGCGCCAGCAGCCATCCGGGGGAGCGGGGTACTGAAGCTTTCTTT. It encodes CASSHPGERGTEAFF.

The chain couples TRBV2 to TRBJ1-2; no definite D call. Deletions cut 1 base from V and 8 bases from J, with 14 bases between. The CDR3 extends over 14 amino acids. The germline V gene encodes CDR1 SNHLY and CDR2 FYNNEI. The CDR3 region is CASSEVPNPEGYTF. The CDR3 region has the DNA TGTGCCAGCAGTGAAGTCCCAAATCCGGAGGGCTACACCTTC. Full variable domain (missing parts from reference TRBV2 and TRBJ1-2): EPEVTQTPSHQVTQMGQEVILRCVPISNHLYFYWYRQILGQKVEFLVSFYNNEISEKSEIFDDQFSVERPDGSNFTLKIRSTKLEDSAMYFCASSEVPNPEGYTFGSGTRLTVV.

This clone is a singleton in its sample. This rearrangement joins TRBV11-2 to TRBJ1-6; 9 bases agree with TRBD1. This CDR3 comprises 14 residues. The V segment lost 3 bases and the J segment 7 bases; nucleotides outside the gene matches: 1. CDR1 is SGHAT, CDR2 FQNNGV, per germline. CDR3 sequence (DNA): TGTGCCAGCAGCTTGGGACAGGGAAATTCACCCCTCCACTTT. Translating it yields CASSLGQGNSPLHF.

The CDR3 DNA follows: TGCGCCAGCAGCTTCGGGGGAACTAGCACAGATACGCAGTATTTT. Translating gives CASSFGGTSTDTQYF. The rearrangement uses TRBV5-1 and TRBJ2-3; weak D call: TRBD2 (6 bases). Trimming stripped 2 bases from V and 0 bases from J, with 10 bases between. Looked up from germline, CDR1 is SGHRS and CDR2 is YFSETQ. The CDR3 sequence is 15 residues long.

The chain is built from TRBV7-2 and TRBJ2-7; a weak D match, TRBD1 (7 bases). From germline, CDR1 is SGHTA and CDR2 FQGNSA. V lost 2 bases to trimming and J lost 1 base, with 18 bases between them. This CDR3 has 17 amino acids. CDR3 in amino acids: CASSLLGGWDSSYEQYF. The DNA of the CDR3 is TGTGCCAGCAGCTTATTAGGGGGCTGGGACTCATCCTACGAGCAGTACTTC.

The chain employs TRBV2 and TRBJ1-2, with D perhaps matching TRBD1 (5 bases). This CDR3 is 15 amino acids long. V gave up 6 bases and J gave up 0 bases, with 14 bases separating them. Germline values: CDR1 SNHLY, CDR2 FYNNEI. The CDR3 region has the DNA TGTGCCAGCAGGTTTGACAGCGCTACTAACTATGGCTACACCTTC. Protein product: CASRFDSATNYGYTF.